This T cell receptor beta chain was found in a study of blood T cell repertoires in COVID-19. Germline V gives CDR1 SGHRS, CDR2 YFSETQ. The CDR3 has 14 residues. Trimming removed 1 base from V and 3 bases from J; junction bases left unmatched: 0. Here immunoSEQ multiplex PCR was the method, and the copy in TCRdb shows in-frame clones only, minus some. The sample has over 150,000 clones, approximately 83% seen once. The clonotype originates from a woman aged 55-70 years with acute or convalescent COVID-19. Sequenced input: peripheral blood. This chain joins TRBV5-1 and TRBJ2-7, with 11 bases lining up with TRBD2. CDR3 region: CASSLLAGGYEQYF. The CDR3 nucleotides are TGCGCCAGCAGCTTGCTAGCGGGGGGCTACGAGCAGTACTTC. Looking up the rest from reference TRBV5-1 and TRBJ2-7 gives the full variable domain: KAGVTQTPRYLIKTRGQQVTLSCSPISGHRSVSWYQQTPGQGLQFLFEYFSETQRNKGNFPGRFSGRQFSNSRSEMNVSTLELGDSALYLCASSLLAGGYEQYFGPGTRLTVT.